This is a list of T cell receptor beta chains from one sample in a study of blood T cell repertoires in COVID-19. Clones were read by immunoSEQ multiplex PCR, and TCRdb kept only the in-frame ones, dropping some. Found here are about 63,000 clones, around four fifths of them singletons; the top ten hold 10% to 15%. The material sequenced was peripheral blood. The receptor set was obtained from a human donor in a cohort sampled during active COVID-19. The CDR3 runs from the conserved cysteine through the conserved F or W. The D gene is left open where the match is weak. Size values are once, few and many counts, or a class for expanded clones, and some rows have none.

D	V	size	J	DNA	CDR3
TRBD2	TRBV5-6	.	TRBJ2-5	TGTGCCAGCAGCGCCCTAGCGGGAGGGACCCAAGAGACCCAGTACTTC	CASSALAGGTQETQYF
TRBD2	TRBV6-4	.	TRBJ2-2	TGTGCCAGCAGTGGGACTAGCGGAAGGGACACCGGGGAGCTGTTTTTT	CASSGTSGRDTGELFF
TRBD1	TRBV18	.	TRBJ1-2	TGTGCCAGCGATGACCTCAGCAGGGGGCGGTTTGGCTACACCTTC	CASDDLSRGRFGYTF
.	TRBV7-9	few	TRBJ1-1	TGTGCCAGCAGGCGACAGAGCTTGAACACTGAAGCTTTCTTT	CASRRQSLNTEAFF
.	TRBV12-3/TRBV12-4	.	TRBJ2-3	TGTGCCAGCAGTCCTATCGGGGGAGATACGCAGTATTTT	CASSPIGGDTQYF
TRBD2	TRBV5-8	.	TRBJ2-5	TGTGCCAGCAGCTTGGACCAGGGAGGGGAGACCCAGTACTTC	CASSLDQGGETQYF
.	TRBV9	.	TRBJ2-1	TGTGCCAGCAGCGTAGGGGCGGGGGCGTACAATGAGCAGTTCTTC	CASSVGAGAYNEQFF
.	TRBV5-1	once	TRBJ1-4	TGCGCCAGCCAATCACGGGTCGGAACTAATGAAAAACTGTTTTTT	CASQSRVGTNEKLFF
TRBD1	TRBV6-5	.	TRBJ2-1	TGTGCCAGCAGTTCGACAGGGGCCTACAATGAGCAGTTCTTC	CASSSTGAYNEQFF
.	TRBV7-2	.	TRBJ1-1	TGTGCCAGCAGCCTACAGGCGAACACTGAAGCTTTCTTT	CASSLQANTEAFF
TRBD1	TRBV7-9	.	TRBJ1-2	TGTGCCAGCAGCTTACCTGACAGGGGCGGTGGCTACACCTTC	CASSLPDRGGGYTF
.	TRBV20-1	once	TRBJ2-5	TGCAGTGCCCTAGCGATAGAGACCCAGTACTTC	CSALAIETQYF
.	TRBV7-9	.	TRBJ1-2	TGTGCCAGCAGCTCCAGGGACACCTATGGCTACACCTTC	CASSSRDTYGYTF
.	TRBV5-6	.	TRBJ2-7	TGTGCCAGCAGCTTGGCCGGGTGGGAGCAGTACTTC	CASSLAGWEQYF
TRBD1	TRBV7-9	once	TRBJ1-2	TGTGCCAGCAGCAGACAGGGCTTTGCCCCTAACTATGGCTACACCTTC	CASSRQGFAPNYGYTF
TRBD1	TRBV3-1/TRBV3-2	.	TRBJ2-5	TGTGCCAGCAGCCAAGATCTGGCAGGGGGCAGGACCCAGTACTTC	CASSQDLAGGRTQYF
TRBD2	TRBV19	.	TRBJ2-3	TGTGCCAGTAGTCGGGGGGGTAGCACAGATACGCAGTATTTT	CASSRGGSTDTQYF
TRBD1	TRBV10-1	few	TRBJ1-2	TGCGCCAGCAGTGGACGGGACAGGGGATTTTGTGGCTACACCTTC	CASSGRDRGFCGYTF
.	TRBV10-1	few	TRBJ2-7	TGCGCCAGCAGTGAGTTCCCCGGGATCCCTGGGGAGCAGTACTTC	CASSEFPGIPGEQYF
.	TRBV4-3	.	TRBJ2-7	TGCGCCAGCAGCCAAGATCTAACAGGGCTATACGAGCAGTACTTC	CASSQDLTGLYEQYF
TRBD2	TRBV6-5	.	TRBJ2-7	TGTGCCAGCAGTTTGACTAGCGGGGGTACCTACGAGCAGTACTTC	CASSLTSGGTYEQYF
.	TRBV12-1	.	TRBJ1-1	TGTGCCAGCAGCCCGATTAGGGGCGCCGAAGCTTTCTTT	CASSPIRGAEAFF
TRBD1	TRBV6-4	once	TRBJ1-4	TGTGCCAGCACAGGAAGGGGGCTTAATGAAAAACTGTTTTTT	CASTGRGLNEKLFF
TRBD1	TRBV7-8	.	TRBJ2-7	TGTGCCAGCAGCTTAGGAGGACAGGGAATTGCTGGCGAGCAGTACTTC	CASSLGGQGIAGEQYF
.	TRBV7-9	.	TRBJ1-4	TGTGCCAGCAGCTTAGGGGACTTTTCAGAAAAACTGTTTTTT	CASSLGDFSEKLFF
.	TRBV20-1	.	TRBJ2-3	TGCAGTGCTAGAGACGTCTTGCAGTATTTT	CSARDVLQYF
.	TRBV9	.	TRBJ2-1	TGTGCCAGCAGCGCGCGTCCCTCCTACAATGAGCAGTTCTTC	CASSARPSYNEQFF
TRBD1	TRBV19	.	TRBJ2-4	TGTGCCAGTATCTCGAGGGGGCGTCCGGGAGCCAAAAACATTCAGTACTTC	CASISRGRPGAKNIQYF
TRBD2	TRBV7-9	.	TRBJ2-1	TGTGCCAGCAGCTGGAAGATTTTGAGCGGGAGCTCCTACAATGAGCAGTTCTTC	CASSWKILSGSSYNEQFF
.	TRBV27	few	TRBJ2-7	TGTGCCAGCAGTACCCTAGTAGGCTACGAGCAGTACTTC	CASSTLVGYEQYF
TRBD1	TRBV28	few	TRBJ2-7	TGTGCCAGCAGTAACAGGGGGATATCCTACGAGCAGTACTTC	CASSNRGISYEQYF
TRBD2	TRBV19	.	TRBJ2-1	TGTGCCAGTAGATCCCGACAGGGCGAGCGGGAGGGCCGAGTTAATGAGCAGTTCTTC	CASRSRQGEREGRVNEQFF
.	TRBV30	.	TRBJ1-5	TGTGCCTGGAGCAGGGGTTATAGCAATCAGCCCCAGCATTTT	CAWSRGYSNQPQHF
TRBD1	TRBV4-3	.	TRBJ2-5	TGCGCCAGCAGCCGATCCCCCGGGACAGGGGTTCTAGAGACCCAGTACTTC	CASSRSPGTGVLETQYF
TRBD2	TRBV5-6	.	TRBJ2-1	TGTGCCAGCAGTTTTTCACTAGCGGGATTTACTGAGCAGTTCTTC	CASSFSLAGFTEQFF
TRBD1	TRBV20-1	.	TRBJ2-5	TGCAGTGCTAGTCCCGGACAGGGTTCACGGGAGACCCAGTACTTC	CSASPGQGSRETQYF
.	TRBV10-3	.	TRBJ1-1	TGTGCCATCAGTGGCCGCAGGGCGGTAAACACTGAAGCTTTCTTT	CAISGRRAVNTEAFF
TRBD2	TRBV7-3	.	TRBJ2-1	TGTGCCAGCAGCCCCGAGGTACAGCGGGGGACCTACAATGAGCAGTTCTTC	CASSPEVQRGTYNEQFF
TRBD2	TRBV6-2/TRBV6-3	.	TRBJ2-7	TGTGCCAGCAGTTACTCAACTAGCGGGAGAAGATATGACGAGCAGTACTTC	CASSYSTSGRRYDEQYF
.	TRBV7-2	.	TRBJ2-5	TGTGCCAGCAGCTCCGACCCCCCCGGGACATGGGGGACCCAGTACTTC	CASSSDPPGTWGTQYF
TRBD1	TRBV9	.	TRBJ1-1	TGTGCCAGCAGCGTGTCAGGGGGCCTCGCTGAAGCTTTCTTT	CASSVSGGLAEAFF
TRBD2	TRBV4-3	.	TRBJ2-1	TGCGCCAGCAGCCAAGGAGCGGGAGACTACAATGAGCAGTTCTTC	CASSQGAGDYNEQFF
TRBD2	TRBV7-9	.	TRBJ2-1	TGTGCCAGCAGCTTTCCCTTCTTAGCGGGAGGGCTAAATGAGCAGTTCTTC	CASSFPFLAGGLNEQFF
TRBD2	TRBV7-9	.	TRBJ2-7	TGTGCCAGCAGCTTGGTAGCGGGCGTCTACGAGCAGTACTTC	CASSLVAGVYEQYF
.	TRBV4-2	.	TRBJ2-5	TGTGCCAGCAGCCAAGCAGGGGGGAGGCAAGAGACCCAGTACTTC	CASSQAGGRQETQYF
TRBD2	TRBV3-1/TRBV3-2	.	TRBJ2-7	TGTGCCAGCAGCCATGTGCGGGAGGGGGGGGCGTACTTC	CASSHVREGGAYF
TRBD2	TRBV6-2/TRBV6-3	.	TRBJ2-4	TGTGCCAGCAGTTCTAGCGGGGGGGCCAAAAACATTCAGTACTTC	CASSSSGGAKNIQYF
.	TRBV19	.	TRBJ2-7	TGTGCCAGTAGTATAGGGCGGGGTCCTACCTCCTACGAGCAGTACTTC	CASSIGRGPTSYEQYF